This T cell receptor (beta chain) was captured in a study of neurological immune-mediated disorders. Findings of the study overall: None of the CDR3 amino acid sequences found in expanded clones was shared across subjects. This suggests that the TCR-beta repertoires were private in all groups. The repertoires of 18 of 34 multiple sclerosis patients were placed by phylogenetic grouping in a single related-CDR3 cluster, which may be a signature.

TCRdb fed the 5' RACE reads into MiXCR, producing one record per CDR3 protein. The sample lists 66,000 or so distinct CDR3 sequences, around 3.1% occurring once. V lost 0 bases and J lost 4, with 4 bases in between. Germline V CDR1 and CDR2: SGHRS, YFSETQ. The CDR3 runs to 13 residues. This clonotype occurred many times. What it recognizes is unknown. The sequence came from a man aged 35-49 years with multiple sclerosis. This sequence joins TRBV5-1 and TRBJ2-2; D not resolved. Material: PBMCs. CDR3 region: CASSLVGTGELFF. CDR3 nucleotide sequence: TGCGCCAGCAGCTTGGTGGGCACCGGGGAGCTGTTTTTT.